This T cell receptor (beta chain) was found in a study of cytomegalovirus exposure and HLA in healthy donors. Study-wide results and caveats: Using the classifier, cytomegalovirus status was reportedly diagnosed with high specificity and sensitivity. What was likely a sequencing artifact was a cluster of highly shared sequence variants.

Use of 60 Vbeta and 13 Jbeta primers characterized the PCR. Sequencing used immunoSEQ multiplex PCR; TCRdb keeps in-frame clones, though not all of them. The repertoire holds 150,000 to 200,000 clones, with about 81% as singletons. Each donor was nominally healthy when sampled (though unrecorded immune exposures were likely). On this clone itself: Its antigen is currently unknown. The sample contains more than one DNA sequence encoding this CDR3.

This TCR was sampled from a man between 18 and 35 years old in good health and CMV-seronegative. The source material was PBMCs.

CDR3 loop: CASSPKETQYF. Here the CDR3 DNA reads TGTGCCAGCTCGCCTAAAGAGACCCAGTACTTC. The chain has TRBV18 and TRBJ2-5; D gene unclear. Germline V lookup: CDR1 KGHSH, CDR2 LQKENI. V lost 6 bases and J lost 3, with 5 bases in between. The CDR3 runs 11 residues.